This TCR beta chain emerged from a study of blood T cell repertoires in COVID-19. Study summary: Samples of COVID-19 (acute and convalescent) were obtained from the United States, Italy and Spain. T cells, B-cell-depleted T cells, or PBMCs supplied cDNA or gDNA.

Seattle researchers signed up patients amid active infection and tracked them longitudinally. Germline CDR1 is SQVTM and CDR2 is ANQGSEA. The CDR3 has 14 amino acids. V lost 4 bases and J lost 4, with 16 bases in between. Only in-frame clones appear in the TCRdb table, and some are missing; sequencing was by immunoSEQ multiplex PCR. The sample holds more than 200,000 clones, approximately 90% seen once. The rearrangement uses TRBV29-1 and TRBJ2-5; D is ambiguous. The sequenced sample was peripheral blood. This TCR came from a man in his fifties with COVID-19, enrolled during active disease. As DNA, the CDR3 is TGCAGCGTTGGGCCCCGACTGACCAGAGAGACCCAGTACTTC. It encodes CSVGPRLTRETQYF.